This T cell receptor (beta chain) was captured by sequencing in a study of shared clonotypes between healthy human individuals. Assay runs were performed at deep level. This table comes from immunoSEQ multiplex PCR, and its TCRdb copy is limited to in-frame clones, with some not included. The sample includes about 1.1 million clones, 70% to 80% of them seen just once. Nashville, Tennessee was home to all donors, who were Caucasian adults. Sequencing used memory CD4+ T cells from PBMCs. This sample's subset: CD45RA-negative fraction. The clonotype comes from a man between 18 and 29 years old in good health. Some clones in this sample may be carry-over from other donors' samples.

DNA of the CDR3: TGTGCCAGCAGGGACCGGACGGCCTCCTACGAGCAGTACTTC. This gives the protein CASRDRTASYEQYF. This sequence joins TRBV2 and TRBJ2-7; D call uncertain. CDR1 is SNHLY, CDR2 FYNNEI, per germline. The CDR3 loop spans 14 amino acids. Trimming cost V 6 bases and J 0 bases, with 12 bases left between them.